By its share, the clone carrying this T cell receptor (beta chain) is medium-sized. What it recognizes is unknown. Trimming took 6 bases from V and 7 from J, leaving 9 bases between them. This CDR3 is built from 11 residues. Germline V gene lookup returns CDR1 MNHEY and CDR2 SVGAGI. Each TCR cDNA molecule bore a unique molecular identifier. Using its own MiXCR run on the 5' RACE reads, TCRdb lists one record per CDR3 protein. Seen here are 20,000 to 25,000 distinct CDR3 sequences, about 2.7% observed once, and the top ten hold 7% to 8%. The sample originates from a study of spatial heterogeneity in lung cancer. Overall study context: In tumor regions TCR transcript counts correlated strongly with a matched bulk RNA-seq T cell module score. Notes on the study in general: One measure, the expanded intratumoral alpha and beta TCR count, tracked tumor mutation counts.

This sample's time point: sample taken at primary tumor resection. Donation came from about 72 patients with untreated early-stage non-small cell lung cancer. The study sequenced unsorted whole RNA from tumor, nontumor lung or frozen PBMC. The receptor was isolated from a male donor with early-stage non-small cell lung cancer. Here the sequenced sample was lung tumor tissue, taken at surgery. The chain uses TRBV6-5 and TRBJ1-1; a weak D match, TRBD1 (5 bases). The CDR3: CASRGVVEAFF. The CDR3 DNA reads TGTGCCAGCAGGGGGGTTGTTGAAGCTTTCTTT.